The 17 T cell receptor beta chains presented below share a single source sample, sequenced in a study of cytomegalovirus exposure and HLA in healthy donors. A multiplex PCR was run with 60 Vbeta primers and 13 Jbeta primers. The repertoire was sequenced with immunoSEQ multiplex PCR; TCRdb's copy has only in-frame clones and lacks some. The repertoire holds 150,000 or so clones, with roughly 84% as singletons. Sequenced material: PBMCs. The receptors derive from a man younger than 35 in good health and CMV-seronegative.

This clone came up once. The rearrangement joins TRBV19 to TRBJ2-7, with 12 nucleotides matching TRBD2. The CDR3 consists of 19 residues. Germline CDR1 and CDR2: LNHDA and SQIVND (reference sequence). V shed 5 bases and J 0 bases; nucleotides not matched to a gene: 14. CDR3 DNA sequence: TGTGCCAGTAGTTTCCGACTAGCGGGGGAGACCGTTGGCTCCTACGAGCAGTACTTC. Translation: CASSFRLAGETVGSYEQYF.

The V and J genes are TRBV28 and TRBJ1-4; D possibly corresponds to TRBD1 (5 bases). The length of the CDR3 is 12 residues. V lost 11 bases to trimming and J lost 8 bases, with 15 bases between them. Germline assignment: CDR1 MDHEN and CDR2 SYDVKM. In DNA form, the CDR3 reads TGTGCCGCGGGGAGGGGAAGGGAAAAACTGTTTTTT. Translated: CAAGRGREKLFF. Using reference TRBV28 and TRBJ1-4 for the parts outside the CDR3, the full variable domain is DVKVTQSSRYLVKRTGEKVFLECVQDMDHENMFWYRQDPGLGLRLIYFSYDVKMKEKGDIPEGYSVSREKKERFSLILESASTNQTSMYLCAAGRGREKLFFGSGTQLSVL.

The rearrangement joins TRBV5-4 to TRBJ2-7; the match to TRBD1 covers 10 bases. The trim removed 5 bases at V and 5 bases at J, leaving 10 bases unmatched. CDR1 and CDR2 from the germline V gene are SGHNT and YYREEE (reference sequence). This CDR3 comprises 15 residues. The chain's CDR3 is CASRLTGGRGDEQYF. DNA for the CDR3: TGTGCCAGCAGATTGACAGGGGGCAGGGGGGACGAGCAGTACTTC. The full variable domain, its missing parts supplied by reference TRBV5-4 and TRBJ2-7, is ETGVTQSPTHLIKTRGQQVTLRCSSQSGHNTVSWYQQALGQGPQFIFQYYREEENGRGNFPPRFSGLQFPNYSSELNVNALELDDSALYLCASRLTGGRGDEQYFGPGTRLTVT.

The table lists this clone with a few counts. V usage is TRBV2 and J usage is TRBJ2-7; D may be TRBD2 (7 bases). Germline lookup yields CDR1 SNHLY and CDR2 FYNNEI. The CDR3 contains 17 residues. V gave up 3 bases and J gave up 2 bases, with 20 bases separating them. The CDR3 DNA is TGTGCCAGCAGTGATACTCTAGAGGGGGGGCAAACCTACGAGCAGTACTTC. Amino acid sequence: CASSDTLEGGQTYEQYF.

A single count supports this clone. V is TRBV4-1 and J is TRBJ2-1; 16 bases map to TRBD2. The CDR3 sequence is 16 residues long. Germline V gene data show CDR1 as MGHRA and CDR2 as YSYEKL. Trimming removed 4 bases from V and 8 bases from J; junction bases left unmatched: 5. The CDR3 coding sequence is TGCGCCAGCAGCCTACTCGGGACTAGCGGGAGGGATGAGCAGTTCTTC. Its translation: CASSLLGTSGRDEQFF.

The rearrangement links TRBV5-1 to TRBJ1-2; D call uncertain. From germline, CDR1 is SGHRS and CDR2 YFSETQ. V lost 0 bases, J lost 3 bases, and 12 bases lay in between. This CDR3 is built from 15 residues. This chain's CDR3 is CASSLDGEYYYGYTF. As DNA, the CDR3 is TGCGCCAGCAGCTTGGACGGGGAGTATTACTATGGCTACACCTTC.

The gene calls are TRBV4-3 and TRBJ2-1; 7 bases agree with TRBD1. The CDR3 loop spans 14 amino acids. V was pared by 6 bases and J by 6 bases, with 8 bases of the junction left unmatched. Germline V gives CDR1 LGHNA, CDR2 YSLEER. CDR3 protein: CASSTGVFTNEQFF. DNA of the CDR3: TGCGCCAGCAGTACAGGGGTTTTCACCAATGAGCAGTTCTTC.

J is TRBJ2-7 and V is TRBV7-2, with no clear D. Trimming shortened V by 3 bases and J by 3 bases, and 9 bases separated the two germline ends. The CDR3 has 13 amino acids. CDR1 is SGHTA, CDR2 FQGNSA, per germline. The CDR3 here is CASSFARDYEQYF. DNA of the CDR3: TGTGCCAGCAGCTTCGCGCGAGACTACGAGCAGTACTTC.

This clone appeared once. The CDR3 is CASSPTLGTGIYGYTF. The DNA of the CDR3 is TGTGCCAGCTCACCCACCCTTGGGACAGGGATCTATGGCTACACCTTC. The chain employs TRBV18 and TRBJ1-2, with 9 nucleotides matching TRBD1. Germline V lookup: CDR1 KGHSH, CDR2 LQKENI. This CDR3 is 16 amino acids long. J gave up 4 bases and V 3 bases, and 9 bases lay outside the gene matches. The full variable domain, with the rest looked up from reference TRBV18 and TRBJ1-2, is NAGVMQNPRHLVRRRGQEARLRCSPMKGHSHVYWYRQLPEEGLKFMVYLQKENIIDESGMPKERFSAEFPKEGPSILRIQQVVRGDSAAYFCASSPTLGTGIYGYTFGSGTRLTVV.

The CDR3 spells CASSPRDRGVISVNTEAFF. The CDR3 region has the DNA TGTGCCAGCAGCCCCCGGGACAGGGGCGTAATTTCGGTGAACACTGAAGCTTTCTTT. This chain joins TRBV14 and TRBJ1-1; 10 bases map to TRBD1. V lost 4 bases and J lost 0; bases outside the gene matches: 14. Looked up from germline, CDR1 is SGHDN and CDR2 is FVKESK. The CDR3 contains 19 residues.

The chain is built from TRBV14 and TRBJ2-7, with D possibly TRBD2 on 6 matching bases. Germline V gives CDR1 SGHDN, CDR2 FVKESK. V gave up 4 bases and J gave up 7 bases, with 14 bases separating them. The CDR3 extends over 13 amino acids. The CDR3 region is CASSPRAGGEQYF. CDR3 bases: TGTGCCAGCAGCCCCCGGGCTGGGGGGGAGCAGTACTTC.

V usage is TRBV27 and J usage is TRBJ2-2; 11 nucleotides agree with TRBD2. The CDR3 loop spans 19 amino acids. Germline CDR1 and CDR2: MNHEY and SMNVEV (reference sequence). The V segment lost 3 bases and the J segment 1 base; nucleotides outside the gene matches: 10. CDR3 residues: CASSLLTSGSYGNTGELFF. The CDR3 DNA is TGTGCCAGCAGTTTGCTAACTAGCGGGAGTTACGGGAACACCGGGGAGCTGTTTTTT.

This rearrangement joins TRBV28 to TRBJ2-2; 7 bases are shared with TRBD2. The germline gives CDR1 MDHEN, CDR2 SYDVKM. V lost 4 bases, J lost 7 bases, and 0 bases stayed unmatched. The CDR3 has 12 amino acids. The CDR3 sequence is CASSWGGGELFF. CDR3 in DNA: TGTGCCAGCAGTTGGGGGGGCGGGGAGCTGTTTTTT.

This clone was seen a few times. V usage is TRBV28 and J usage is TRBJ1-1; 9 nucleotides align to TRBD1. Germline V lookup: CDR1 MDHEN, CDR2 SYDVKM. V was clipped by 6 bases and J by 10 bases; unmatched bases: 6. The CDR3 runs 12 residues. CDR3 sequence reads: CASRFGQGRAFF. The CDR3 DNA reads TGTGCCAGCAGATTCGGACAGGGGAGAGCTTTCTTT.

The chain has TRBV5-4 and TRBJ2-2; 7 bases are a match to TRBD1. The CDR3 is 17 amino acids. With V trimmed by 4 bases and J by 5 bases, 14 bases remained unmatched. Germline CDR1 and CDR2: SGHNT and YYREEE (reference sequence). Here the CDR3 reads CASSPTTDRARTGELFF. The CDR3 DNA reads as TGTGCCAGCAGCCCTACAACCGACAGGGCGAGAACCGGGGAGCTGTTTTTT.

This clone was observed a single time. CDR3: CASSSLDSLNTGELFF. DNA of the CDR3: TGTGCCAGCAGTTCTCTCGACAGTCTGAACACCGGGGAGCTGTTTTTT. The V call is TRBV28, the J call TRBJ2-2, with D perhaps matching TRBD1 (5 bases). The V end lost 4 bases, the J end lost 1 base, and 13 bases lay between the germline ends. The CDR3 loop spans 16 amino acids. CDR1 MDHEN and CDR2 SYDVKM come from the germline V gene. Full variable domain (rest looked up from reference TRBV28 and TRBJ2-2): DVKVTQSSRYLVKRTGEKVFLECVQDMDHENMFWYRQDPGLGLRLIYFSYDVKMKEKGDIPEGYSVSREKKERFSLILESASTNQTSMYLCASSSLDSLNTGELFFGEGSRLTVL.

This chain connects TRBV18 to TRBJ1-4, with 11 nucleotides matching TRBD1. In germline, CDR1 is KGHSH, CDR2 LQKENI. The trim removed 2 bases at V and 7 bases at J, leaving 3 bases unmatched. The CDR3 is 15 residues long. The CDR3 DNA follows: TGTGCCAGCTCACCAGGACAGGGGGCAAGTGAAAAACTGTTTTTT. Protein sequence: CASSPGQGASEKLFF.